This paragraph reports one T cell receptor (beta chain). The data were taken from a study of cytomegalovirus exposure and HLA in healthy donors. Researchers ran the PCR with 60 Vbeta and 13 Jbeta primers. Assay used: immunoSEQ multiplex PCR; TCRdb lists only in-frame clones, some missing. The sample holds over 150,000 clones, around 75% seen once. Trimming removed 6 bases from V and 2 bases from J, with 11 bases in between. The CDR3 totals 13 residues. Germline-derived CDR1 and CDR2 are MNHEY and SVGAGI. The rearrangement joins TRBV6-5 to TRBJ2-7; no firm D call. The specimen sequenced was PBMCs. The TCR was taken from a male donor in good health and CMV-seronegative. DNA of the CDR3: TGTGCCAGCAGCGAGCGCGTTACCTACGAGCAGTACTTC. Encoded protein: CASSERVTYEQYF.